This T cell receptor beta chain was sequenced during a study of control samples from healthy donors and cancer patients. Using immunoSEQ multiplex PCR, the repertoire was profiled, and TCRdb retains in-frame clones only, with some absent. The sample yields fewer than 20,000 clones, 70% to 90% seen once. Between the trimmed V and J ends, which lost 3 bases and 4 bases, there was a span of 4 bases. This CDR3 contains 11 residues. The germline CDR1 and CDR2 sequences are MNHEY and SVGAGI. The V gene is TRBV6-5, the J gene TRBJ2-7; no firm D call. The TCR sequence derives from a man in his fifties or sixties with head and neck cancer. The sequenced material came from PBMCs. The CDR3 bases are TGTGCCAGCAGTTATGAGTACGAGCAGTACTTC. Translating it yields CASSYEYEQYF.